This T cell receptor (beta chain) originates from a study of shared clonotypes between healthy human individuals. Background on the study: Every donor yielded three CD4 naive, three CD4 memory, two CD8 naive and one CD8 memory plate.

Study conclusions and caveats: Limited genetic and exposure-history diversity came from having few donors. Among the subsets, naive ones generally showed larger estimated richness than memory ones. Large sequencing depth failed to make sorted-subset sequencing complete, rarefaction showed.

Only in-frame clones appear in the TCRdb table, and some are missing; sequencing was by immunoSEQ multiplex PCR. The sample has a few hundred thousand clones; about 96% are singletons. On this clone: Its antigen remains unidentified.

Sequenced: naive CD4+ T cells sorted from blood. Subset given: CD45RA+ positively selected. This clonotype was sampled from a woman aged 25 to 39 in good health.

In DNA, the CDR3 is TGTGCCATCAGTTTAGCGGGACCAGATACGCAGTATTTT. Amino acids: CAISLAGPDTQYF. This chain connects TRBV10-3 to TRBJ2-3, with 8 bases fitting TRBD2. The CDR3 loop spans 13 amino acids. The V gene end was trimmed by 5 bases and the J gene end by 4 bases; junction bases not matched to a gene: 2. Germline assignment: CDR1 ENHRY and CDR2 SYGVKD.